The 23 T cell receptor beta chains below were found in one sample sequenced in a study of control samples from healthy donors and cancer patients. The method was immunoSEQ multiplex PCR; TCRdb's version includes in-frame clones alone and lacks a portion of them. The data show approximately 150,000 clones, around nine tenths seen once. The sequenced sample was blood. Source of these receptors: a man aged 30-40 years in good health.

CDR3 region: CASRRQVDQPQHF. As DNA, the CDR3 is TGTGCCAGCAGGAGACAGGTCGATCAGCCCCAGCATTTT. The rearrangement links TRBV27 to TRBJ1-5; D is perhaps TRBD1 (6 bases). V was trimmed by 6 bases and J by 5 bases, leaving 11 bases between them. The germline gives CDR1 MNHEY, CDR2 SMNVEV (reference sequence). CDR3 length: 13 residues.

This clone was seen a single time. V is TRBV6-5 and J is TRBJ1-6, with TRBD1 matching 7 bases. CDR3 size: 15 residues. Trimming cost V 6 bases and J 6 bases; bases outside gene matches: 8. CDR1 is MNHEY, CDR2 SVGAGI, per germline. The CDR3 DNA reads TGTGCCAGCAGCAACGACAGGGCCAGTAATTCACCCCTCCACTTT. It encodes CASSNDRASNSPLHF.

The V call is TRBV19, the J call TRBJ2-7; 7 bases are shared with TRBD2. Germline loops: CDR1 LNHDA, CDR2 SQIVND (reference sequence). The CDR3 has 14 residues. The V gene end was trimmed by 0 bases and the J gene end by 5 bases; junction bases not matched to a gene: 4. Here the CDR3 reads CASSIEAGSHEQYF. The CDR3 coding sequence is TGTGCCAGTAGTATAGAAGCGGGGTCCCACGAGCAGTACTTC.

This clone occurred once. This chain uses TRBV5-1 with TRBJ2-3, with a tentative D call TRBD2 (6 bases). V gave up 3 bases and J gave up 2 bases, with 16 bases separating them. The CDR3 is 16 amino acids. Germline CDR1 SGHRS, CDR2 YFSETQ. The CDR3 sequence is CASSWGGGSATDTQYF. The CDR3 DNA is TGCGCCAGCAGCTGGGGTGGGGGGAGCGCCACAGATACGCAGTATTTT.

This clone was observed a handful of times. The J gene is TRBJ1-1, the V gene TRBV19, with TRBD1 matching over 12 bases. The CDR3 is 18 amino acids. Losses at the gene ends were 3 bases for V and 3 bases for J; bases not matched to a gene: 11. Germline values: CDR1 LNHDA, CDR2 SQIVND (reference sequence). The CDR3 nucleotides read TGTGCCAGTAGTATCCCTTTCCGGGACAGGGGGCGCGACACTGAAGCTTTCTTT. This gives the protein CASSIPFRDRGRDTEAFF.

The chain uses TRBV5-1 and TRBJ2-1; D may be TRBD2 (6 bases). Trimming shortened V by 4 bases and J by 4 bases, and 15 bases separated the two germline ends. CDR1 is SGHRS, CDR2 YFSETQ, per germline. The CDR3 is 15 amino acids. CDR3 region: CASSEMGEAYNEQFF. The DNA of the CDR3 is TGCGCCAGCAGCGAGATGGGGGAGGCGTACAATGAGCAGTTCTTC. Complete variable domain (other parts from reference TRBV5-1 and TRBJ2-1): KAGVTQTPRYLIKTRGQQVTLSCSPISGHRSVSWYQQTPGQGLQFLFEYFSETQRNKGNFPGRFSGRQFSNSRSEMNVSTLELGDSALYLCASSEMGEAYNEQFFGPGTRLTVL.

V is TRBV4-1 and J is TRBJ2-2; perhaps TRBD1 as D (5 bases). CDR3 size: 16 residues. Trimming shortened V by 4 bases and J by 0 bases, and 12 bases separated the two germline ends. CDR1 and CDR2 from the germline V gene are MGHRA and YSYEKL. This CDR3 is CASSRMTDANTGELFF. In DNA, the CDR3 is TGCGCCAGCAGCCGAATGACAGACGCGAACACCGGGGAGCTGTTTTTT.

J is TRBJ2-1 and V is TRBV5-1, with D possibly TRBD1 on 5 matching bases. Trimming removed 1 base at V and 0 bases at J, with 17 bases between. The CDR3 is 18 amino acids. Germline CDR1 and CDR2: SGHRS and YFSETQ. CDR3 nucleotide sequence: TGCGCCAGCAGCTTGAGATCACAGGTGTCCGGCTCCTACAATGAGCAGTTCTTC. Translating it yields CASSLRSQVSGSYNEQFF.

The V and J genes are TRBV10-3 and TRBJ2-1; the D gene is possibly TRBD2 (5 bases). Germline CDR1 is ENHRY and CDR2 is SYGVKD. This CDR3 has 14 amino acids. Trimming removed 5 bases at V and 2 bases at J, with 10 bases between. The CDR3: CAISNTGTYNEQFF. Here the CDR3 DNA reads TGTGCCATCAGTAACACCGGGACCTACAATGAGCAGTTCTTC.

The CDR3 region is CASSSGQGSWEQYF. CDR3 nucleotides: TGTGCCAGCAGCTCGGGACAGGGTTCGTGGGAGCAGTACTTC. The rearrangement uses TRBV6-5 and TRBJ2-7; TRBD1 matches at 9 bases. V was pared by 6 bases and J by 7 bases, with 10 bases of the junction left unmatched. In germline, CDR1 is MNHEY, CDR2 SVGAGI. The CDR3 runs 14 residues.

The genes are TRBV6-2 or TRBV6-3 and TRBJ2-7; perhaps TRBD1 as D (6 bases). V was pared by 0 bases and J by 3 bases, with 24 bases between. This CDR3 is 19 amino acids long. Per germline, CDR1 MNHEY and CDR2 SVGEGT. The CDR3 DNA reads TGTGCCAGCAGTTACTCCTTCCGGGACACTACTCCCTTGGGCTACGAGCAGTACTTC. Its translation: CASSYSFRDTTPLGYEQYF.

This chain joins TRBV14 and TRBJ1-1; no clear D gene. This CDR3 spans 13 amino acids. V lost 0 bases, J lost 11 bases, and 13 bases lay in between. The germline gives CDR1 SGHDN, CDR2 FVKESK. The CDR3 spells CASSQDLGGEAFF. CDR3 in DNA: TGTGCCAGCAGCCAAGATCTGGGAGGTGAGGCTTTCTTT.

This clone was detected only once. This chain links TRBV7-9 with TRBJ1-3, with no clear D. Germline loops: CDR1 SEHNR, CDR2 FQNEAQ (reference sequence). The CDR3 runs 12 residues. V was trimmed by 5 bases and J by 4 bases, leaving 6 bases between them. The DNA for the CDR3 is TGTGCCAGCAGCCCGGAAGGAAACACCATATATTTT. Its translation: CASSPEGNTIYF.

The chain is built from TRBV6-1 and TRBJ2-7; 7 nucleotides agree with TRBD1. V trimming: 10 bases; J trimming: 2 bases; junction bases outside the gene matches: 11. The CDR3 has 14 residues. Germline V CDR1 and CDR2: MNHNS, SASEGT. The CDR3 DNA sequence: TGTGCCACCTTCCAACGACAGGGAGCCTACGAGCAGTACTTC. Translated: CATFQRQGAYEQYF.

The chain is built from TRBV10-3 and TRBJ2-1; 8 nucleotides align to TRBD2. The CDR3 has 15 residues. V dropped 9 bases and J dropped 0; count of bases not matched to a gene: 7. Looked up from germline, CDR1 is ENHRY and CDR2 is SYGVKD. CDR3 nucleotide sequence: TGTGCCATGGGGCGGGGGGAAATCTCCTACAATGAGCAGTTCTTC. This encodes CAMGRGEISYNEQFF.

This rearrangement joins TRBV7-2 to TRBJ1-2; D perhaps matches TRBD1 (6 bases). Germline V lookup: CDR1 SGHTA, CDR2 FQGNSA. The CDR3 extends over 13 amino acids. V was shortened by 1 base and J by 7 bases, with 10 bases between the two germline ends. Here the CDR3 DNA reads TGTGCCAGCAGCTTAGAAACAGGGTTTGGCTACACCTTC. Amino acid sequence: CASSLETGFGYTF.

The chain recombines TRBV9 with TRBJ2-7, with TRBD2 as a possible D gene (5 bases). Trimming shortened V by 3 bases and J by 4 bases, and 14 bases separated the two germline ends. Germline assignment: CDR1 SGDLS and CDR2 YYNGEE. The CDR3 has 14 residues. The CDR3 region is CASSAKGAIYEQYF. Here the CDR3 DNA reads TGTGCCAGCAGCGCGAAGGGAGCTATTTACGAGCAGTACTTC. Based on the CDR3 plus reference TRBV9 and TRBJ2-7, the full variable domain is DSGVTQTPKHLITATGQRVTLRCSPRSGDLSVYWYQQSLDQGLQFLIQYYNGEERAKGNILERFSAQQFPDLHSELNLSSLELGDSALYFCASSAKGAIYEQYFGPGTRLTVT.

The rearrangement uses TRBV7-9 and TRBJ2-4, with 8 bases aligning to TRBD1. The CDR3 has 14 residues. Germline-derived CDR1 and CDR2 are SEHNR and FQNEAQ (reference sequence). The V segment lost 5 bases and the J segment 4 bases; nucleotides outside the gene matches: 4. CDR3 coding DNA: TGTGCCAGCAGCCCGAGGACAGGGAAAAACATTCAGTACTTC. Translating gives CASSPRTGKNIQYF.

This clone has only a few counts. V and J are TRBV2 and TRBJ2-7; no clear D. V shed 7 bases and J shed 0 bases, with 7 bases lying between them. The germline V gene has CDR1 SNHLY and CDR2 FYNNEI. The CDR3 totals 12 residues. This CDR3 reads CASTQISYEQYF. The CDR3 coding sequence is TGTGCCAGCACACAGATCTCCTACGAGCAGTACTTC.

This clone was picked up one time. The rearrangement joins TRBV29-1 to TRBJ1-5; D not resolved. Germline CDR1 is SQVTM and CDR2 is ANQGSEA. This CDR3 region has 15 residues. Trimming removed 4 bases from V and 2 bases from J, with 15 bases in between. CDR3 region: CSVGTGVAGNQPQHF. In nucleotides, the CDR3 is TGCAGCGTTGGTACGGGTGTGGCCGGCAATCAGCCCCAGCATTTT.

This clone was detected only once. V and J are TRBV25-1 and TRBJ1-2, with TRBD1 matching over 11 bases. Trimming took 8 bases from V and 2 from J; bases not matched to a gene: 4. Germline V gene data show CDR1 as MGHDK and CDR2 as SYGVNS. This CDR3 has 14 amino acids. The CDR3 coding sequence is TGTGCCAGCGGACAGGGGGCGCCCAACTATGGCTACACCTTC. Its protein product is CASGQGAPNYGYTF.

The chain uses TRBV3-1 (or the pseudogene TRBV3-2) and TRBJ2-5; perhaps TRBD1 as D (6 bases). CDR1 LGHDT and CDR2 YNNKEL come from the germline V gene (reference sequence). With 8 bases removed from V and 4 bases from J, the gap between germline ends came to 14 bases. The CDR3 length is 13 residues. For the CDR3, the DNA is TGTGCCAGCTCTATCCAGGGGCCAGAGACCCAGTACTTC. This sequence encodes CASSIQGPETQYF.

V is TRBV10-3 and J is TRBJ2-1; D not resolved. The germline V gene has CDR1 ENHRY and CDR2 SYGVKD. Between the trimmed V and J ends, which lost 4 bases and 0 bases, there was a span of 7 bases. CDR3 length equals 14 residues. The CDR3 DNA sequence: TGTGCCATCAGTGGGGTTAGCTCCTACAATGAGCAGTTCTTC. Its protein is CAISGVSSYNEQFF.